This passage covers 17 T cell receptor beta chains from one sample sequenced in a study of blood T cell repertoires in COVID-19. Using immunoSEQ multiplex PCR, the repertoire was profiled, and TCRdb retains in-frame clones only, with some absent. The sample contains under 500,000 clones, 80% to 90% of which appear only once. What was sequenced was PBMCs or T cells enriched from blood (not recorded which). The receptors come from a man aged 25-45 years who had recovered from COVID-19.

This clone was observed once. J is TRBJ1-6 and V is TRBV5-5; 9 nucleotides agree with TRBD1. The V and J ends lost 1 base and 9 bases, in that order; junction bases with no gene match: 14. The germline CDR1 and CDR2 sequences are SGHKS and YYEKEE (reference sequence). This CDR3 is built from 18 residues. Here the CDR3 reads CASSLRDREELGRSPLHF. The DNA for the CDR3 is TGTGCCAGCAGCTTGAGGGACAGGGAGGAACTCGGTCGTTCACCCCTCCACTTT.

This chain joins TRBV28 and TRBJ2-3; possible D gene TRBD2, 6 bases. The CDR3 consists of 12 residues. Germline V CDR1 and CDR2: MDHEN, SYDVKM. Deletions cut 7 bases from V and 4 bases from J, with 9 bases between. Here the CDR3 DNA reads TGTGCCAGCACGGGGGAAGCAGATACGCAGTATTTT. It yields the protein CASTGEADTQYF. Looking up the rest from reference TRBV28 and TRBJ2-3 gives the full variable domain: DVKVTQSSRYLVKRTGEKVFLECVQDMDHENMFWYRQDPGLGLRLIYFSYDVKMKEKGDIPEGYSVSREKKERFSLILESASTNQTSMYLCASTGEADTQYFGPGTRLTVL.

The table lists this clone with a count of one. The CDR3, as DNA: TGCGCCAGCAGCCCAGGACAGGGTGAGACCCAGTACTTC. Translation: CASSPGQGETQYF. This rearrangement joins TRBV5-1 to TRBJ2-5, with 8 bases fitting TRBD1. The V gene's germline CDR1 is SGHRS and CDR2 YFSETQ. V was pared by 4 bases and J by 5 bases, with 4 bases of the junction left unmatched. The CDR3 totals 13 residues.

This chain joins TRBV19 and TRBJ1-4, with D possibly TRBD1 on 6 matching bases. Per the germline V gene, CDR1 is LNHDA and CDR2 is SQIVND (reference sequence). The CDR3 is 16 residues long. V lost 0 bases and J 4 bases, leaving 12 bases between the germline ends. In DNA form, the CDR3 reads TGTGCCAGTAGTATAGATGCCGGACAGATTAATGAAAAACTGTTTTTT. As protein: CASSIDAGQINEKLFF. The full variable domain, completed using reference TRBV19 and TRBJ1-4, is DGGITQSPKYLFRKEGQNVTLSCEQNLNHDAMYWYRQDPGQGLRLIYYSQIVNDFQKGDIAEGYSVSREKKESFPLTVTSAQKNPTAFYLCASSIDAGQINEKLFFGSGTQLSVL.

The CDR3 nucleotides read TGTGCCAGCAGGGGGATGGGGAGGATCTCCTACAATGAGCAGTTCTTC. It is translated as CASRGMGRISYNEQFF. This chain uses TRBV28 with TRBJ2-1, with a weak D call TRBD2 (6 bases). This CDR3 spans 16 amino acids. In germline, CDR1 is MDHEN, CDR2 SYDVKM. V was trimmed by 6 bases and J by 0 bases, leaving 15 bases between them.

J is TRBJ2-7 and V is TRBV5-1, with 9 bases aligning to TRBD2. Germline V gives CDR1 SGHRS, CDR2 YFSETQ. The CDR3 runs 14 residues. Trimming took 6 bases from V and 3 from J; bases not matched to a gene: 7. CDR3 nucleotide sequence: TGCGCCAGCAAAGCGGGAGGTTTTTTCTACGAGCAGTACTTC. Amino acid sequence: CASKAGGFFYEQYF.

Only a few counts were recorded for this clone. The chain couples TRBV4-2 to TRBJ2-2, with 11 bases identical to TRBD2. Germline CDR1 LGHNA, CDR2 YNFKEQ. Trimming at V came to 9 bases and at J to 4 bases, leaving 4 bases not matched to a gene. The length of the CDR3 is 14 residues. CDR3 sequence: CASRLAGGTGELFF. CDR3 in DNA: TGTGCCAGTAGGCTAGCGGGAGGCACCGGGGAGCTGTTTTTT.

This rearrangement joins TRBV10-2 to TRBJ2-5, with 7 bases aligning to TRBD2. The germline gives CDR1 WSHSY, CDR2 SAAADI. The CDR3 is made up of 12 amino acids. V lost 7 bases, J lost 4 bases, and 3 bases stayed unmatched. CDR3 in amino acids: CASIGGGETQYF. In DNA form, the CDR3 reads TGCGCCAGCATTGGGGGGGGAGAGACCCAGTACTTC.

The chain uses TRBV6-5 and TRBJ1-2; 8 bases are a match to TRBD1. This CDR3 is 15 amino acids long. CDR1 MNHEY and CDR2 SVGAGI come from the germline V gene. The ends lost 2 bases at V and 3 bases at J; junction bases unmatched: 5. The CDR3 is CASSYQPGGHYGYTF. CDR3 sequence (DNA): TGTGCCAGCAGTTACCAGCCAGGGGGCCACTATGGCTACACCTTC.

This chain links TRBV27 with TRBJ1-2; tentatively, D is TRBD1 (5 bases). CDR3 length: 15 residues. The V and J ends lost 2 bases and 4 bases respectively, with 14 bases between them. CDR1 is MNHEY, CDR2 SMNVEV, per germline (reference sequence). The CDR3, as DNA: TGTGCCAGCAGTTTAGGCGGGGACCGCATCTATGGCTACACCTTC. Protein product: CASSLGGDRIYGYTF.

This chain connects TRBV28 to TRBJ1-2, with TRBD1 as a possible D gene (5 bases). Per the germline V gene, CDR1 is MDHEN and CDR2 is SYDVKM. V gave up 1 base and J gave up 4 bases, with 13 bases separating them. The length of the CDR3 is 15 residues. DNA of the CDR3: TGTGCCAGCAGTTTATTGTCAGGGATCAGCTATGGCTACACCTTC. It codes for CASSLLSGISYGYTF.

The rearrangement links TRBV19 to TRBJ1-1, with D unclear. CDR3 length: 13 residues. Trimming removed 8 bases at V and 2 bases at J, with 12 bases between. CDR1 and CDR2 from the germline V gene are LNHDA and SQIVND (reference sequence). CDR3 in DNA: TGTGCCAGTTCCCCGGGGATAAACACTGAAGCTTTCTTT. Protein product: CASSPGINTEAFF.

The chain recombines TRBV28 with TRBJ2-4; D unclear. Looked up from germline, CDR1 is MDHEN and CDR2 is SYDVKM. V lost 5 bases, J lost 0 bases, and 11 bases lay in between. The length of the CDR3 is 15 residues. CDR3 DNA: TGTGCCAGCAGTCCCCGACGGGTAGCCAAAAACATTCAGTACTTC. This translates into CASSPRRVAKNIQYF.

The CDR3 DNA follows: TGTGCCAGCAGCCAAGTTACTAGCGGGACCCCGACCCAGTACTTC. Amino acids: CASSQVTSGTPTQYF. This rearrangement joins TRBV4-2 to TRBJ2-5, with 10 bases aligning to TRBD2. CDR3 size: 15 residues. Losses at the gene ends were 1 base for V and 7 bases for J; bases not matched to a gene: 6. The germline gives CDR1 LGHNA, CDR2 YNFKEQ.

The V call is TRBV5-1, the J call TRBJ2-5; TRBD1 aligns across 9 bases. V shed 8 bases and J 5 bases; nucleotides not matched to a gene: 16. The CDR3 extends over 16 amino acids. The germline V gene encodes CDR1 SGHRS and CDR2 YFSETQ. CDR3 nucleotide sequence: TGCGCCAGACCTGGGACAGGGACTCCCTCAGAGGAGACCCAGTACTTC. It specifies CARPGTGTPSEETQYF.

The V gene is TRBV7-9, the J gene TRBJ2-7, with no clear D. This CDR3 is built from 16 residues. Germline V gives CDR1 SEHNR, CDR2 FQNEAQ (reference sequence). Trimming left V 2 bases short and J 0 bases short, with 14 bases between. CDR3 DNA: TGTGCCAGCAGCTTAAAAGCCGCGGTCGTCTCCTACGAGCAGTACTTC. It translates to CASSLKAAVVSYEQYF.

The DNA for the CDR3 is TGTGCCAGCAGCAACCAAGACAGAACCCAGTACTTC. The encoded protein is CASSNQDRTQYF. V usage is TRBV11-2 and J usage is TRBJ2-5, with a possible D match to TRBD1 (5 bases). The CDR3 contains 12 residues. Germline CDR1 is SGHAT and CDR2 is FQNNGV. V lost 5 bases and J 8 bases, leaving 12 bases between the germline ends. The full variable domain, completed using reference TRBV11-2 and TRBJ2-5, is EAGVAQSPRYKIIEKRQSVAFWCNPISGHATLYWYQQILGQGPKLLIQFQNNGVVDDSQLPKDRFSAERLKGVDSTLKIQPAKLEDSAVYLCASSNQDRTQYFGPGTRLLVL.